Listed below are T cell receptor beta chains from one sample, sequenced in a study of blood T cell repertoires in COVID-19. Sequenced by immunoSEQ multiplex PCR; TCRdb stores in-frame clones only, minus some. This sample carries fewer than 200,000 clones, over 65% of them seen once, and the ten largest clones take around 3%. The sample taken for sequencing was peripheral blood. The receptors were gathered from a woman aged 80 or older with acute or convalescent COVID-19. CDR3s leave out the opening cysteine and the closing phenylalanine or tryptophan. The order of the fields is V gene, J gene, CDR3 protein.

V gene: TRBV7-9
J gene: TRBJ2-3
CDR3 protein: ASRLAASTDTQY

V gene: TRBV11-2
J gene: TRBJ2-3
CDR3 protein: ASSLRREFRHTQY

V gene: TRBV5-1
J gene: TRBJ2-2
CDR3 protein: ASSLDGQGYTGELF

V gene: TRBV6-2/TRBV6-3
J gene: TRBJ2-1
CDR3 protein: ASSFSSGRADEQF

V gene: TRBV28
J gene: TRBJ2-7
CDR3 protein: ASRIPGQVYEQY

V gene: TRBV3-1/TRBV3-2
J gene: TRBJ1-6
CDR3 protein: ASSARDSDSPLH

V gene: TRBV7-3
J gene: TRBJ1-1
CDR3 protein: ASSLGAGPTEAF

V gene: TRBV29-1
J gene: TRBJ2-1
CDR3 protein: SGGENEQF

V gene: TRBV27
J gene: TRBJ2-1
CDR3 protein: ASSSRSGSGSEQF

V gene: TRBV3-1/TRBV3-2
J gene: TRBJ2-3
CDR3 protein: ASREQGSPDTQY

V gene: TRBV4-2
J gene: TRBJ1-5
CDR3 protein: ASSPNTGDGQPQH

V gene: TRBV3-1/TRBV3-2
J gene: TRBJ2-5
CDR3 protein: ASSPPAGVQETQY

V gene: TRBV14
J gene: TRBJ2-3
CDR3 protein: ASSQAGGYADTQY

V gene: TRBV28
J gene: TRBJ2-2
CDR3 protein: ASHRVTGELF

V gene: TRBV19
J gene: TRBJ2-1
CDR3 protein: ASSDRVGVYNEQF

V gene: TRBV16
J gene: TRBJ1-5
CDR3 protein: ASRPTSIQPQH

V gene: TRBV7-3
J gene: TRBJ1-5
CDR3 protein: ASSPQGGQPQH

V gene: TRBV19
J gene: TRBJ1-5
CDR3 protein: ASSIREANQPQH

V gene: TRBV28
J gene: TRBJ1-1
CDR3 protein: ASSLLGQTEAF

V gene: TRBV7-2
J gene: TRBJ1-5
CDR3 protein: ASSTGQGNQPQH

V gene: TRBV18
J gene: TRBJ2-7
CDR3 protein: ASSPPGRAVYEQY

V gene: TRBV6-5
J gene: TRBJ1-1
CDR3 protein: ASSYSSQVNTEAF